This T cell receptor beta chain was obtained from a study of blood T cell repertoires in COVID-19. Study overall: From the United States, Italy and Spain came samples of acute and convalescent COVID-19. PBMCs, B-cell-depleted T cells, or T cells were the source of the cDNA or gDNA that made up the material.

The CDR3 contains 18 residues. Trimming took 1 base from V and 5 from J; bases not matched to a gene: 13. Germline CDR1 is SGHRS and CDR2 is YFSETQ. In the original workflow: Amplification from reference gene primers served as the basis for estimated nucleated cell counts. Using immunoSEQ multiplex PCR, the repertoire was profiled, and TCRdb retains in-frame clones only, with some absent. The V and J calls and clone size were taken over from that table, and D and trimming were inferred from the DNA. The table shows over 200,000 clones, with 80% to 85% occurring only once. The rearrangement joins TRBV5-1 to TRBJ2-1; 9 nucleotides match TRBD1. The specimen was peripheral blood. The source of this sequence is a human donor in a cohort sampled during active COVID-19. The DNA of the CDR3 is TGCGCCAGCAGCTTGTGGGGGGACGGACAGGGGAGGGACAATGAGCAGTTCTTC. It codes for CASSLWGDGQGRDNEQFF.